This is a list of T cell receptor beta chains from one sample in a study of CD8+CD57+ T cells in acquired aplastic anemia. TCRdb re-derived calls from the reads in MiXCR, one entry per CDR3 protein. The data show about 240,000 distinct CDR3 sequences, 40% to 50% seen once. What was sequenced was sorted CD4+, CD8+, or CD8+CD57+ T cells (not recorded which) from PBMCs. The receptors stem from a human donor with aplastic anemia. The conserved cysteine and the conserved F or W are not part of the CDR3 here. A D gene is named only where the DNA matches it firmly. The size of a clone is reported for some rows only, either as once, few or many, or as a class for expanded clones.

abundance: .
j_gene: TRBJ2-3
v_gene: TRBV7-2
d_gene: .
CDR3aa: ASSQDGGSTGTQY

abundance: many
j_gene: TRBJ2-1
v_gene: TRBV4-1
d_gene: .
CDR3aa: ASSPLSNEQF

abundance: .
j_gene: TRBJ2-7
v_gene: TRBV4-1
d_gene: TRBD2
CDR3aa: ASSQEFPSGSYEQY

abundance: many
j_gene: TRBJ2-1
v_gene: TRBV11-3
d_gene: TRBD2
CDR3aa: ASSFLGLAGANEQF

abundance: many
j_gene: TRBJ1-1
v_gene: TRBV7-9
d_gene: TRBD1
CDR3aa: ASSPPTGRNTEAF

abundance: few
j_gene: TRBJ2-3
v_gene: TRBV30
d_gene: .
CDR3aa: AWRGPTTSTDTQY

abundance: many
j_gene: TRBJ2-7
v_gene: TRBV7-9
d_gene: .
CDR3aa: ASSSRKGSSYEQY

abundance: many
j_gene: TRBJ1-3
v_gene: TRBV7-2
d_gene: .
CDR3aa: ASSLDTGTAGNTIY

abundance: few
j_gene: TRBJ1-1
v_gene: TRBV7-2
d_gene: .
CDR3aa: ASSFKGVEAF

abundance: many
j_gene: TRBJ2-2
v_gene: TRBV11-3
d_gene: TRBD2
CDR3aa: ASRTSDANTGELF

abundance: .
j_gene: TRBJ2-7
v_gene: TRBV25-1
d_gene: TRBD1
CDR3aa: ANSGSGTDSYEQY

abundance: few
j_gene: TRBJ2-2
v_gene: TRBV20-1
d_gene: .
CDR3aa: SARREGYTGELF

abundance: few
j_gene: TRBJ2-7
v_gene: TRBV29-1
d_gene: .
CDR3aa: SVVHRGGTEQY

abundance: .
j_gene: TRBJ2-3
v_gene: TRBV28
d_gene: .
CDR3aa: ASSKTRGDTQY

abundance: .
j_gene: TRBJ1-5
v_gene: TRBV20-1
d_gene: TRBD1
CDR3aa: SAVPGQVSNQPQH

abundance: .
j_gene: TRBJ2-7
v_gene: TRBV5-4
d_gene: .
CDR3aa: ASSNNGGQGSSYEQY

abundance: .
j_gene: TRBJ2-3
v_gene: TRBV7-3
d_gene: TRBD2
CDR3aa: ASSLAQRGNTDTQY

abundance: .
j_gene: TRBJ2-6
v_gene: TRBV2
d_gene: .
CDR3aa: ASLKTSPSGANVLT

abundance: .
j_gene: TRBJ1-6
v_gene: TRBV9
d_gene: TRBD1
CDR3aa: ASSTFDRVGSSPLH

abundance: many
j_gene: TRBJ2-2
v_gene: TRBV11-3
d_gene: .
CDR3aa: ASSLRLNTGELF

abundance: many
j_gene: TRBJ1-1
v_gene: TRBV5-4
d_gene: .
CDR3aa: ASSLMGSEAF

abundance: .
j_gene: TRBJ2-1
v_gene: TRBV25-1
d_gene: .
CDR3aa: ASTPAGYNEQF

abundance: .
j_gene: TRBJ2-5
v_gene: TRBV7-9
d_gene: TRBD1
CDR3aa: ASSTGDRGETQY

abundance: .
j_gene: TRBJ2-3
v_gene: TRBV20-1
d_gene: .
CDR3aa: SARDRLAESADTQY

abundance: many
j_gene: TRBJ2-5
v_gene: TRBV7-2
d_gene: .
CDR3aa: ASSLQGIETQY

abundance: .
j_gene: TRBJ1-3
v_gene: TRBV14
d_gene: .
CDR3aa: ASSLNRGGNTIY

abundance: many
j_gene: TRBJ2-7
v_gene: TRBV15
d_gene: .
CDR3aa: ATRGDTPPYEQY

abundance: .
j_gene: TRBJ1-4
v_gene: TRBV29-1
d_gene: .
CDR3aa: SVEIGRRRDEKLF

abundance: .
j_gene: TRBJ2-5
v_gene: TRBV5-1
d_gene: .
CDR3aa: ASSLAGAAQETQY

abundance: .
j_gene: TRBJ1-2
v_gene: TRBV20-1
d_gene: .
CDR3aa: SASRRPAWEGYT

abundance: few
j_gene: TRBJ1-2
v_gene: TRBV3-1
d_gene: TRBD1
CDR3aa: ASSFNPGQGYGYT

abundance: .
j_gene: TRBJ1-4
v_gene: TRBV5-4
d_gene: .
CDR3aa: ASSSASGQLTTNEKLF

abundance: many
j_gene: TRBJ2-7
v_gene: TRBV14
d_gene: .
CDR3aa: ASSLHSSGRVYEQY

abundance: .
j_gene: TRBJ2-7
v_gene: TRBV20-1
d_gene: TRBD2
CDR3aa: SARALAGDSYEQY

abundance: many
j_gene: TRBJ2-1
v_gene: TRBV13
d_gene: TRBD2
CDR3aa: ASSLVGTSGGGGDEQF

abundance: once
j_gene: TRBJ2-1
v_gene: TRBV20-1
d_gene: .
CDR3aa: SASVGYPSSYNEQF

abundance: many
j_gene: TRBJ2-3
v_gene: TRBV12-3/TRBV12-4
d_gene: .
CDR3aa: ASSYGGGGDTQY

abundance: many
j_gene: TRBJ2-7
v_gene: TRBV7-8
d_gene: .
CDR3aa: ASSFPGLTSYEQY

abundance: .
j_gene: TRBJ1-2
v_gene: TRBV9
d_gene: .
CDR3aa: ASSPPLAGSPNYGYT

abundance: .
j_gene: TRBJ1-2
v_gene: TRBV10-3
d_gene: .
CDR3aa: AISWTNYGYT

abundance: .
j_gene: TRBJ2-3
v_gene: TRBV6-1
d_gene: TRBD2
CDR3aa: ASGFGGLSGTQY

abundance: many
j_gene: TRBJ2-2
v_gene: TRBV9
d_gene: .
CDR3aa: ASSPLWGANTGELF

abundance: many
j_gene: TRBJ2-7
v_gene: TRBV2
d_gene: TRBD1
CDR3aa: ASSEVTGEPYEQY

abundance: many
j_gene: TRBJ2-1
v_gene: TRBV15
d_gene: .
CDR3aa: ATSRDVNEQF

abundance: many
j_gene: TRBJ1-4
v_gene: TRBV6-5
d_gene: .
CDR3aa: ASSATGATNEKLF

abundance: few
j_gene: TRBJ2-7
v_gene: TRBV30
d_gene: TRBD1
CDR3aa: AWSAGGGSEQY

abundance: .
j_gene: TRBJ1-6
v_gene: TRBV25-1
d_gene: .
CDR3aa: ASSGGGLPSPLH

abundance: .
j_gene: TRBJ2-7
v_gene: TRBV2
d_gene: .
CDR3aa: ASSDGSPSYEQY

abundance: many
j_gene: TRBJ1-1
v_gene: TRBV27
d_gene: .
CDR3aa: ASSRTGPVNTEAF

abundance: .
j_gene: TRBJ2-1
v_gene: TRBV9
d_gene: TRBD1
CDR3aa: ASSGQGDEQF

abundance: many
j_gene: TRBJ1-5
v_gene: TRBV29-1
d_gene: .
CDR3aa: SVEYRVGQPQH

abundance: few
j_gene: TRBJ1-3
v_gene: TRBV7-3
d_gene: .
CDR3aa: ASSLSGAGDSGNTIY

abundance: .
j_gene: TRBJ2-5
v_gene: TRBV12-3/TRBV12-4
d_gene: .
CDR3aa: ASRVTGQETQY

abundance: few
j_gene: TRBJ1-2
v_gene: TRBV30
d_gene: .
CDR3aa: AWSVWPLWGEYGYT

abundance: .
j_gene: TRBJ1-1
v_gene: TRBV2
d_gene: .
CDR3aa: ASSEGAGEAF

abundance: few
j_gene: TRBJ2-5
v_gene: TRBV4-1
d_gene: TRBD2
CDR3aa: ASSQEGGGAETQY

abundance: .
j_gene: TRBJ2-5
v_gene: TRBV15
d_gene: .
CDR3aa: ATSRRTGGETQY